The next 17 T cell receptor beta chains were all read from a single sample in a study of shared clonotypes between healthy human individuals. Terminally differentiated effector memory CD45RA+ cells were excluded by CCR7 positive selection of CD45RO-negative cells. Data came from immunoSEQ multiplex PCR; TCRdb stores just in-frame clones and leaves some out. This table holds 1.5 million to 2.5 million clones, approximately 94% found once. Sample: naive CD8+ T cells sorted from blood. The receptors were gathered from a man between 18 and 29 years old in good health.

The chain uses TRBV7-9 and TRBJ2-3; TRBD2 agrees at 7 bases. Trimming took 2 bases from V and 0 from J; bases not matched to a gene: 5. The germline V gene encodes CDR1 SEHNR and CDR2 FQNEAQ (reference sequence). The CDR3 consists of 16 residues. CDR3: CASSLRDYASTDTQYF. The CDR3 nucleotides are TGTGCCAGCAGCTTAAGGGACTACGCTAGCACAGATACGCAGTATTTT.

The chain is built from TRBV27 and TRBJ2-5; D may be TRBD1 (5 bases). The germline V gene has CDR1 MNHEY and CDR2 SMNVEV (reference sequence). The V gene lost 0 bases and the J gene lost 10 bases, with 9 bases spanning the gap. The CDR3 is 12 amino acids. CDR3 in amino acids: CASSLSSGIQYF. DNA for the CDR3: TGTGCCAGCAGTTTATCCTCAGGGATCCAGTACTTC.

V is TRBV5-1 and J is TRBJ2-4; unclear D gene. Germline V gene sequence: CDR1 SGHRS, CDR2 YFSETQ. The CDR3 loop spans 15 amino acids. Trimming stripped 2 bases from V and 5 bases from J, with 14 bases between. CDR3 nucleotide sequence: TGCGCCAGCAGCTTCAGCCCGAGGATGGAAAACATTCAGTACTTC. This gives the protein CASSFSPRMENIQYF.

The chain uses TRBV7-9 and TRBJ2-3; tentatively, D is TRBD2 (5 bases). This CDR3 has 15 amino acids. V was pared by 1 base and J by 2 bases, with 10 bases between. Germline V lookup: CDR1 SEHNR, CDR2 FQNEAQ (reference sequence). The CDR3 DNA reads TGTGCCAGCAGCTTAGTAAGCGGAGACACAGATACGCAGTATTTT. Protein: CASSLVSGDTDTQYF.

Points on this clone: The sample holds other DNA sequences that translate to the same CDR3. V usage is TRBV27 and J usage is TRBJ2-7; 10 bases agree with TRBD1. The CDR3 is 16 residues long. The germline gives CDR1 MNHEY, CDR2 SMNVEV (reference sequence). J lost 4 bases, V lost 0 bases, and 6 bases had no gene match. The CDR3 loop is CASSLSPGTGDYEQYF. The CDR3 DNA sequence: TGTGCCAGCAGTTTATCCCCCGGGACAGGGGATTACGAGCAGTACTTC.

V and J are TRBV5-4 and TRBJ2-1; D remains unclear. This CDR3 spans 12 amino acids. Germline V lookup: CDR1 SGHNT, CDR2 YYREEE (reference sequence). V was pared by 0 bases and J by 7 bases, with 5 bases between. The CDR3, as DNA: TGTGCCAGCAGCTTGGCGTGGAATGAGCAGTTCTTC. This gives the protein CASSLAWNEQFF.

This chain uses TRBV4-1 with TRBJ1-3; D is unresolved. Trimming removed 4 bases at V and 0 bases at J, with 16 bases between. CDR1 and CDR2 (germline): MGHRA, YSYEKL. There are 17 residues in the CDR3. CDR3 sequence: CASSPALRGISGNTIYF. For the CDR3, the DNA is TGCGCCAGCAGCCCAGCCTTGCGGGGTATCTCTGGAAACACCATATATTTT.

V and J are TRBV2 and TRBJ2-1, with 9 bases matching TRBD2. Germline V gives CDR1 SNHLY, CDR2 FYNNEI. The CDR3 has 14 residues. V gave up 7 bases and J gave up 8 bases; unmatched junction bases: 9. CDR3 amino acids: CASTWAGGPYEQFF. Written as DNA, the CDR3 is TGTGCCAGCACTTGGGCGGGGGGGCCCTATGAGCAGTTCTTC.

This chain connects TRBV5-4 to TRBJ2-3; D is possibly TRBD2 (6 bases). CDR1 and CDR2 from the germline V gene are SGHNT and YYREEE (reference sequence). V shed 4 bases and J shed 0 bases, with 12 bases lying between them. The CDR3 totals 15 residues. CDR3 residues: CASSATGTSTDTQYF. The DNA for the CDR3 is TGTGCCAGCAGCGCGACCGGGACTAGCACAGATACGCAGTATTTT.

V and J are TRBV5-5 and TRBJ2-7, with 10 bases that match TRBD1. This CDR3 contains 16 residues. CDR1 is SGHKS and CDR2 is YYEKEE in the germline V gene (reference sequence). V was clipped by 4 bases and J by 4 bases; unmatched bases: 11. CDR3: CASSKGTGDRGYEQYF. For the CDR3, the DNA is TGTGCCAGCAGCAAGGGGACAGGGGATCGAGGGTACGAGCAGTACTTC. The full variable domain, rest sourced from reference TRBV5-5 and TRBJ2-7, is DAGVTQSPTHLIKTRGQQVTLRCSPISGHKSVSWYQQVLGQGPQFIFQYYEKEERGRGNFPDRFSARQFPNYSSELNVNALLLGDSALYLCASSKGTGDRGYEQYFGPGTRLTVT.

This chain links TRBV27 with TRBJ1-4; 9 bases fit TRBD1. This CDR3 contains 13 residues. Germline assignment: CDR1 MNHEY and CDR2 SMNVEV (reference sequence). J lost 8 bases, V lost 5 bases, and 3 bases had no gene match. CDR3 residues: CASSGGQGEKLFF. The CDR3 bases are TGTGCCAGCAGTGGAGGACAGGGGGAAAAACTGTTTTTT. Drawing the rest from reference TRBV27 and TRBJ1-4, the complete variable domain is EAQVTQNPRYLITVTGKKLTVTCSQNMNHEYMSWYRQDPGLGLRQIYYSMNVEVTDKGDVPEGYKVSRKEKRNFPLILESPSPNQTSLYFCASSGGQGEKLFFGSGTQLSVL.

The CDR3 region is CASSFWTSGSTDTQYF. The CDR3 DNA sequence: TGTGCCAGCAGTTTTTGGACTAGCGGTAGCACAGATACGCAGTATTTT. The V call is TRBV27, the J call TRBJ2-3; TRBD2 matches 10 bases. Germline CDR1 and CDR2: MNHEY and SMNVEV (reference sequence). J was trimmed by 0 bases and V by 3 bases; bases with no gene match: 3. This CDR3 is built from 16 residues.

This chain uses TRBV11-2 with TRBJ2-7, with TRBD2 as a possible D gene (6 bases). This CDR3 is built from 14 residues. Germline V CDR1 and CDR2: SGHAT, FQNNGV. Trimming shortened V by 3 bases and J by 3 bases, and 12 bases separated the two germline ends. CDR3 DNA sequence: TGTGCCAGCAGCTTTGGCGGGGCCAACTACGAGCAGTACTTC. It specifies CASSFGGANYEQYF.

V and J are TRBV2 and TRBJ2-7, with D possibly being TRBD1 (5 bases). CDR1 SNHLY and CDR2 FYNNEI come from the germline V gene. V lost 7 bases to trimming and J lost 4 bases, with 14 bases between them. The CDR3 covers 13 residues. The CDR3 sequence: CASTRAEPYEQYF. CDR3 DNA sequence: TGTGCCAGCACCAGGGCGGAGCCGTACGAGCAGTACTTC.

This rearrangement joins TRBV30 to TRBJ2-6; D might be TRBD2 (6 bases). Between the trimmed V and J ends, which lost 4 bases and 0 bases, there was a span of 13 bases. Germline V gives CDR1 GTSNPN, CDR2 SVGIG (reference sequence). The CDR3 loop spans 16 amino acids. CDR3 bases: TGTGCCTGGAAAAGTTGGCGGGACTCTGGGGCCAACGTCCTGACTTTC. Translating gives CAWKSWRDSGANVLTF.

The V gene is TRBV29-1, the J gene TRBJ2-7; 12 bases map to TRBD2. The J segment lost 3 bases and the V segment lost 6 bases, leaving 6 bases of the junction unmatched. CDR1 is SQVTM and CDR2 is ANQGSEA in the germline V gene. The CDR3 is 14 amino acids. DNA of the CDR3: TGCAGCGTCGATGGACTAGCGGGGCTCTACGAGCAGTACTTC. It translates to CSVDGLAGLYEQYF.

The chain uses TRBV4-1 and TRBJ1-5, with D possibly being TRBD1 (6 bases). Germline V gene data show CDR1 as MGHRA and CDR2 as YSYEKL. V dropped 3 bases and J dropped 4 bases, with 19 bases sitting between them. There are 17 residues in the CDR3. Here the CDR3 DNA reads TGCGCCAGCAGCCACTCCAGGGGTGACTACGTAAATCAGCCCCAGCATTTT. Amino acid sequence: CASSHSRGDYVNQPQHF.